These 32 T cell receptor beta chains came from one sample sequenced in a study of T cell responses to AZD1222 COVID-19 vaccine. The repertoire was sequenced with immunoSEQ multiplex PCR; TCRdb's copy has only in-frame clones and lacks some. This table holds 130,000 or so clones, around 91% found once. The sequencing here drew on peripheral blood, taken on day 0 of AZD1222 vaccination. These receptor sequences come from an adult in good health.

The gene calls are TRBV10-1 and TRBJ2-7; D is possibly TRBD1 or TRBD2 (5 bases each). Trimming shortened V by 7 bases and J by 2 bases, and 21 bases separated the two germline ends. CDR1 is WNHNN, CDR2 SYGVQD, per germline (reference sequence). The CDR3 totals 16 residues. CDR3 bases: TGCGCCAGCACCACCACCCCCGGGACGGTCGCCTACGAGCAGTACTTC. It is translated as CASTTTPGTVAYEQYF.

The chain combines TRBV2 with TRBJ1-5; a weak D match, TRBD1 (6 bases). This CDR3 region has 14 residues. Germline values: CDR1 SNHLY, CDR2 FYNNEI. Trimming took off 7 bases at V and 4 bases at J, with 14 bases between the two ends. CDR3: CASTSQGGNQPQHF. CDR3 DNA sequence: TGTGCCAGCACCTCCCAAGGGGGAAATCAGCCCCAGCATTTT.

The chain carries TRBV19 and TRBJ2-7, with 7 bases that match TRBD1. In germline, CDR1 is LNHDA, CDR2 SQIVND (reference sequence). The CDR3 is 15 amino acids. V was pared by 6 bases and J by 3 bases, with 11 bases of the junction left unmatched. The DNA for the CDR3 is TGTGCCAGTAGCCAATCACAGGGGTTGAACTACGAGCAGTACTTC. The encoded protein is CASSQSQGLNYEQYF.

V gene TRBV7-9 combines with J gene TRBJ2-3, with D perhaps TRBD2 (5 bases). CDR1 and CDR2 (germline): SEHNR, FQNEAQ (reference sequence). Trimming removed 4 bases from V and 6 bases from J, with 14 bases in between. CDR3 length equals 14 residues. CDR3 sequence: CASSSRYPGDTQYF. The CDR3 DNA reads TGTGCCAGCAGCTCCCGGTACCCGGGGGATACGCAGTATTTT.

This clone was counted a few times. The chain combines TRBV4-1 with TRBJ2-3, with D unclear. CDR3 size: 12 residues. Germline loops: CDR1 MGHRA, CDR2 YSYEKL. The V end lost 4 bases, the J end lost 6 bases, and 8 bases lay between the germline ends. The CDR3 DNA sequence: TGCGCCAGCAGCCTACCACCGGATACGCAGTATTTT. Protein: CASSLPPDTQYF.

V and J are TRBV18 and TRBJ2-7, with TRBD1 identical over 8 bases. Trimming cost V 2 bases and J 2 bases; bases outside gene matches: 2. There are 14 residues in the CDR3. In germline, CDR1 is KGHSH, CDR2 LQKENI. The CDR3 sequence: CASSPGQGTYEQYF. Here the CDR3 DNA reads TGTGCCAGCTCACCAGGACAGGGAACCTACGAGCAGTACTTC.

This sequence joins TRBV10-3 and TRBJ2-3; D gene uncertain. The germline gives CDR1 ENHRY, CDR2 SYGVKD. The CDR3 length is 11 residues. Trimming cost V 4 bases and J 7 bases, with 6 bases left between them. This CDR3 reads CAISGTNTQYF. CDR3 nucleotide sequence: TGTGCCATCAGTGGGACCAATACGCAGTATTTT.

V usage is TRBV27 and J usage is TRBJ2-7; 8 bases agree with TRBD2. V lost 3 bases to trimming and J lost 0 bases; unmatched junction nucleotides: 4. CDR3 size: 15 residues. Germline CDR1 and CDR2: MNHEY and SMNVEV (reference sequence). CDR3 loop: CASSFLAGSSYEQYF. In DNA, the CDR3 is TGTGCCAGCAGTTTCTTAGCGGGGAGCTCCTACGAGCAGTACTTC.

The chain joins TRBV21-1 to TRBJ1-6; the D segment call TRBD1 is taken from the table without a DNA check. TRBV21-1 is assigned pseudogene status. The CDR3 sequence is 12 residues long. Here the CDR3 reads CASKGQGSPLHF. CDR3 in DNA: TGTGCCAGCAAGGGACAGGGTTCACCCCTCCACTTT.

The CDR3 is CASSYTGTGENTIYF. As DNA, the CDR3 is TGTGCCAGCAGTTACACCGGGACAGGGGAAAACACCATATATTTT. The chain has TRBV27 and TRBJ1-3; 10 bases agree with TRBD1. The CDR3 contains 15 residues. Germline V gene sequence: CDR1 MNHEY, CDR2 SMNVEV (reference sequence). With 4 bases clipped from V and 6 bases from J, the junction kept 6 bases outside the gene matches.

This clone was seen a single time. This chain connects TRBV3-1 (or the pseudogene TRBV3-2) to TRBJ1-6, with D tentatively TRBD1 (5 bases). V lost 1 base and J lost 8, with 6 bases in between. The CDR3 runs to 13 residues. Germline assignment: CDR1 LGHDT and CDR2 YNNKEL (reference sequence). Written as DNA, the CDR3 is TGTGCCAGCAGCCAAGGGGGCCATTCACCCCTCCACTTT. Translating gives CASSQGGHSPLHF.

The chain combines TRBV5-1 with TRBJ2-5, with 11 bases aligning to TRBD2. Per the germline V gene, CDR1 is SGHRS and CDR2 is YFSETQ. V lost 3 bases to trimming and J lost 5 bases; unmatched junction nucleotides: 15. This CDR3 contains 18 residues. In DNA, the CDR3 is TGCGCCAGCAGCTGGGGCGGGACTAGCGGTATCCAGGAGGAGACCCAGTACTTC. It specifies CASSWGGTSGIQEETQYF.

The chain combines TRBV9 with TRBJ2-6, with D uncertain. Germline V lookup: CDR1 SGDLS, CDR2 YYNGEE. Trimming left V 4 bases short and J 5 bases short, with 4 bases between. This CDR3 has 12 amino acids. CDR3 nucleotides: TGTGCCAGCAGCACTCGGGCCAACGTCCTGACTTTC. It codes for CASSTRANVLTF.

The genes are TRBV19 and TRBJ1-5; D is ambiguous. Germline assignment: CDR1 LNHDA and CDR2 SQIVND (reference sequence). The CDR3 runs 12 residues. The ends were cut back, 1 base at V and 9 bases at J, with 7 bases in the middle. This CDR3 is CASSIGERPQHF. CDR3 DNA sequence: TGTGCCAGTAGTATAGGGGAACGGCCCCAGCATTTT.

The chain recombines TRBV7-9 with TRBJ1-1; D not certain. With 3 bases removed from V and 4 bases from J, the gap between germline ends came to 12 bases. CDR1 SEHNR and CDR2 FQNEAQ come from the germline V gene (reference sequence). This CDR3 is 14 amino acids long. CDR3 residues: CASSLKRAVTEAFF. In DNA, the CDR3 is TGTGCCAGCAGCTTGAAACGGGCGGTCACTGAAGCTTTCTTT. The full variable domain, rest sourced from reference TRBV7-9 and TRBJ1-1, is DTGVSQNPRHKITKRGQNVTFRCDPISEHNRLYWYRQTLGQGPEFLTYFQNEAQLEKSRLLSDRFSAERPKGSFSTLEIQRTEQGDSAMYLCASSLKRAVTEAFFGQGTRLTVV.

This clone has more than one count but fewer than ten. The V call is TRBV9, the J call TRBJ2-3; 11 bases map to TRBD2. CDR3 size: 14 residues. V lost 3 bases and J lost 14; bases outside the gene matches: 11. Germline values: CDR1 SGDLS, CDR2 YYNGEE. The CDR3: CASSAPQASGRRYF. For the CDR3, the DNA is TGTGCCAGCAGCGCCCCCCAGGCTAGCGGGAGGAGGTATTTT.

J is TRBJ2-1 and V is TRBV7-3; no reliable D call. V dropped 1 base and J dropped 5 bases, with 6 bases sitting between them. The CDR3 contains 13 residues. Looked up from germline, CDR1 is SGHTA and CDR2 is FQGTGA. CDR3 sequence: CASSLIGDNEQFF. DNA of the CDR3: TGTGCCAGCAGCTTAATCGGCGACAATGAGCAGTTCTTC.

This chain connects TRBV28 to TRBJ1-5, with TRBD1 as a possible D gene (6 bases). There are 14 residues in the CDR3. Germline V gene data show CDR1 as MDHEN and CDR2 as SYDVKM. The V end was cut by 3 bases, the J end by 4 bases, with 10 bases between. The CDR3: CASSLPQGNQPQHF. CDR3 coding DNA: TGTGCCAGCAGTTTGCCGCAGGGGAATCAGCCCCAGCATTTT.

This chain connects TRBV9 to TRBJ1-2; possibly TRBD1 for D (5 bases). CDR1 and CDR2 (germline): SGDLS, YYNGEE. V lost 3 bases and J lost 8, with 17 bases in between. This CDR3 comprises 14 residues. CDR3 DNA: TGTGCCAGCAGCGCCTCCGGCGGGGGACGCGGCTACACCTTC. It codes for CASSASGGGRGYTF.

The gene calls are TRBV5-6 and TRBJ1-3, with D perhaps TRBD1 (5 bases). The CDR3 is 16 amino acids. Trimming removed 3 bases at V and 0 bases at J, with 13 bases between. Germline CDR1 is SGHDT and CDR2 is YYEEEE. CDR3 protein: CASSSGWGNSGNTIYF. CDR3 bases: TGTGCCAGCAGCTCGGGGTGGGGGAACTCTGGAAACACCATATATTTT.

This chain links TRBV28 with TRBJ1-3; D is undetermined. Germline lookup yields CDR1 MDHEN and CDR2 SYDVKM. CDR3 length equals 17 residues. The V and J ends lost 4 bases and 0 bases respectively, with 16 bases between them. In nucleotides, the CDR3 is TGTGCCAGCAGTTCCCTTCGGGGTTATTACTCTGGAAACACCATATATTTT. It specifies CASSSLRGYYSGNTIYF.

The rearrangement links TRBV24-1 to TRBJ2-5; the match to TRBD1 covers 9 bases. V dropped 7 bases and J dropped 5; count of bases not matched to a gene: 7. The CDR3 contains 14 residues. Germline V gives CDR1 KGHDR, CDR2 SFDVKD. CDR3 nucleotide sequence: TGTGCCACCAGCTTGACAGGGGGATTGGAGACCCAGTACTTC. Encoded protein: CATSLTGGLETQYF.

The V gene is TRBV5-5, the J gene TRBJ1-3; D is unresolved. The CDR3 sequence is 14 residues long. Germline V gene data show CDR1 as SGHKS and CDR2 as YYEKEE (reference sequence). The V end lost 2 bases, the J end lost 0 bases, and 6 bases lay between the germline ends. The CDR3 loop is CASSFWTSGNTIYF. In nucleotides, the CDR3 is TGTGCCAGCAGCTTCTGGACCTCTGGAAACACCATATATTTT.

The chain is built from TRBV6-5 and TRBJ2-1; D is possibly TRBD1 or TRBD2 (6 bases each). Germline assignment: CDR1 MNHEY and CDR2 SVGAGI. The CDR3 covers 15 residues. Trimming removed 5 bases from V and 4 bases from J, with 15 bases in between. The CDR3 is CASSPMGGSYNEQFF. The CDR3 DNA follows: TGTGCCAGCAGTCCTATGGGGGGCTCTTACAATGAGCAGTTCTTC.

This clone was found once. The chain combines TRBV28 with TRBJ1-4; TRBD1 matches at 7 bases. CDR1 is MDHEN and CDR2 is SYDVKM in the germline V gene. V shed 6 bases, J shed 2 bases, and the junction held 12 bases outside the gene matches. The CDR3 covers 17 residues. The CDR3 reads CASRPTKTGATNEKLFF. The CDR3 DNA follows: TGTGCCAGCAGGCCAACGAAAACAGGGGCTACTAATGAAAAACTGTTTTTT. Using reference TRBV28 and TRBJ1-4 for the parts outside the CDR3, the full variable domain is DVKVTQSSRYLVKRTGEKVFLECVQDMDHENMFWYRQDPGLGLRLIYFSYDVKMKEKGDIPEGYSVSREKKERFSLILESASTNQTSMYLCASRPTKTGATNEKLFFGSGTQLSVL.

This clone was detected only once. The chain employs TRBV7-8 and TRBJ2-1, with TRBD2 as a possible D gene (6 bases). Trimming removed 5 bases from V and 2 bases from J, with 13 bases in between. The germline CDR1 and CDR2 sequences are SGHVS and FQNEAQ. The CDR3 extends over 15 amino acids. The CDR3: CASSASGWAYNEQFF. The DNA for the CDR3 is TGTGCCAGCAGCGCGAGCGGGTGGGCCTACAATGAGCAGTTCTTC.

V gene TRBV4-2 combines with J gene TRBJ1-2; D is unclear. V lost 0 bases and J 4 bases, leaving 15 bases between the germline ends. This CDR3 has 16 amino acids. Germline V gene lookup returns CDR1 LGHNA and CDR2 YNFKEQ. The CDR3 DNA is TGTGCCAGCAGCCAAGAGGGCCTGTACGAAACCTATGGCTACACCTTC. Translating gives CASSQEGLYETYGYTF.

J is TRBJ1-1 and V is TRBV11-1; no definite D call. Germline V CDR1 and CDR2: SGHAT, FQDESV (reference sequence). The CDR3 is made up of 13 amino acids. V lost 5 bases and J lost 2, with 9 bases in between. CDR3 residues: CASSLDANTEAFF. The CDR3, as DNA: TGTGCCAGCAGCCTAGATGCAAACACTGAAGCTTTCTTT.

The chain links TRBV7-9 to TRBJ2-1; 11 bases map to TRBD2. This CDR3 is 15 amino acids long. The ends lost 5 bases at V and 9 bases at J; junction bases unmatched: 9. From germline, CDR1 is SEHNR and CDR2 FQNEAQ (reference sequence). CDR3 DNA: TGTGCCAGCAGCAATAGCGGGAGGGCCTCGGCTGAGCAGTTCTTC. The encoded protein is CASSNSGRASAEQFF.

This chain links TRBV28 with TRBJ2-7, with D uncertain. Germline assignment: CDR1 MDHEN and CDR2 SYDVKM. The CDR3 sequence is 12 residues long. V gave up 3 bases and J gave up 4 bases, with 7 bases separating them. This chain's CDR3 is CASSFGDYEQYF. DNA of the CDR3: TGTGCCAGCAGTTTTGGGGATTACGAGCAGTACTTC.

The gene calls are TRBV27 and TRBJ1-1; 7 bases agree with TRBD1. V gave up 3 bases and J gave up 0 bases; unmatched junction bases: 4. Germline assignment: CDR1 MNHEY and CDR2 SMNVEV (reference sequence). The CDR3 runs to 15 residues. The CDR3 sequence is CASSLDRFLNTEAFF. CDR3 sequence (DNA): TGTGCCAGCAGTTTGGACAGGTTTCTGAACACTGAAGCTTTCTTT.

The J gene is TRBJ1-2, the V gene TRBV7-2; D may be TRBD1 (5 bases). Germline-derived CDR1 and CDR2 are SGHTA and FQGNSA. The V and J ends lost 0 bases and 8 bases respectively, with 16 bases between them. The CDR3 is made up of 15 amino acids. CDR3 sequence reads: CASSLAGTGGRGYTF. CDR3 sequence (DNA): TGTGCCAGCAGCTTAGCGGGGACTGGGGGGAGAGGCTACACCTTC.